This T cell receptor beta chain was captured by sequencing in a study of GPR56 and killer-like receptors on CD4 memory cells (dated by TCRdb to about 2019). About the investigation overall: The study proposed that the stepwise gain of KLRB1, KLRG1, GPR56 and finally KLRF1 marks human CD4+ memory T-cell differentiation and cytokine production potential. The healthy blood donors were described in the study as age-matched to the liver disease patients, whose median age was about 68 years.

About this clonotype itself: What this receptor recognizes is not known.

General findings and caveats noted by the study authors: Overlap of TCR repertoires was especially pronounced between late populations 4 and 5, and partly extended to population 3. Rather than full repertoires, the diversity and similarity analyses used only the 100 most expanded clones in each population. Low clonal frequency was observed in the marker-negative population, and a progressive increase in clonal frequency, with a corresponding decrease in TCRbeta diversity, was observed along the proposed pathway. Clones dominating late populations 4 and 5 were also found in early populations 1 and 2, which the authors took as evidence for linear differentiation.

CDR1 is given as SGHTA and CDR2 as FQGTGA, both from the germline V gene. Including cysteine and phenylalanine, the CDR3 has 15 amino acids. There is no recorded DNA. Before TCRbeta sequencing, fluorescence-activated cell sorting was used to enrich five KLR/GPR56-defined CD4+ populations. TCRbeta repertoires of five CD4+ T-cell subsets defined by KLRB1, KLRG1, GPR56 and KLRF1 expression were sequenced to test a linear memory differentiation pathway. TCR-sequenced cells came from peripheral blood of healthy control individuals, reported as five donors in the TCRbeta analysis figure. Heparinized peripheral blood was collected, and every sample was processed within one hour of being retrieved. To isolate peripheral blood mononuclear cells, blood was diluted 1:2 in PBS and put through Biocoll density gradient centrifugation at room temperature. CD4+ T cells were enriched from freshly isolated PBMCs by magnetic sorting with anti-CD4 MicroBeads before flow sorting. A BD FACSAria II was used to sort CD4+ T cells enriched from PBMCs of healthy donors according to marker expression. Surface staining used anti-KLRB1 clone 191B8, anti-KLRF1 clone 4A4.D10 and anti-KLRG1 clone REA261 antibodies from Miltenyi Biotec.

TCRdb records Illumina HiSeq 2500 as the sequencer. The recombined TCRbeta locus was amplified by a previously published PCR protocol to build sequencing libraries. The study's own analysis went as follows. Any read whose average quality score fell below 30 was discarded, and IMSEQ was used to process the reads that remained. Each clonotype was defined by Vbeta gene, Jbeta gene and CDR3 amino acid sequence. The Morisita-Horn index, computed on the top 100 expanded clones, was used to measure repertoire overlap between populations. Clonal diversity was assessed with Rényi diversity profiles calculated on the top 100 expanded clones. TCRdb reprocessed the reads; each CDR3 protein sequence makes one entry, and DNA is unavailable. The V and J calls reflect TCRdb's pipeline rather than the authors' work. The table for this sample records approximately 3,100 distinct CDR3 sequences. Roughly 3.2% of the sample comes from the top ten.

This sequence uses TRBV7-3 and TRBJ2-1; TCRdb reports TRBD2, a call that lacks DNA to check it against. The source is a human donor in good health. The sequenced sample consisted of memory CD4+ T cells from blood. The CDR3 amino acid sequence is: CASSWTSGAFNEQFF.